This T cell receptor beta chain derives from a study of blood T cell repertoires in COVID-19. Overall study: Samples of COVID-19 (acute and convalescent) were obtained from the United States, Italy and Spain. From T cells, B-cell-depleted T cells, or PBMCs came the material, which was cDNA or gDNA.

Germline V CDR1 and CDR2: SGHRS, YFSETQ. V lost 2 bases, J lost 8 bases, and 9 bases stayed unmatched. The CDR3 consists of 15 residues. Per the authors' pipeline: From reference gene primer amplification, estimates of nucleated cell counts were derived. Generated by immunoSEQ multiplex PCR, the TCRdb table keeps only in-frame clones and is missing some. V, J and clone size were drawn from that table, and D and trimming were deduced from the DNA. The table includes approximately 400,000 clones, around 88% detected once. Seattle cases were enrolled at active infection and followed longitudinally. Source material: peripheral blood. The rearrangement joins TRBV5-1 to TRBJ2-1, with TRBD1 matching 8 bases. The origin of this receptor is a woman aged 50 to 60 with COVID-19, enrolled during active disease. The CDR3 protein is CASSLEDRVRDEQFF. The CDR3 coding sequence is TGCGCCAGCAGCTTAGAGGACAGGGTGCGCGATGAGCAGTTCTTC.